A single sample gave rise to the 6 T cell receptor beta chains below, sequenced in a study of blood T cell repertoires in COVID-19. Repertoires were generated with immunoSEQ multiplex PCR, while TCRdb's copy carries only in-frame clones and drops some. There are under 300,000 clones in the sample; around 82% occur only once, and roughly 4.9% lies in the top ten. The sequenced material came from peripheral blood. The receptors were sampled from a woman at least 80 years old with active or convalescent COVID-19.

This chain links TRBV14 with TRBJ2-1; the match to TRBD1 covers 7 bases. The CDR3 totals 14 residues. Germline V gives CDR1 SGHDN, CDR2 FVKESK. V shed 5 bases, J shed 5 bases, and the junction held 6 bases outside the gene matches. The CDR3 DNA reads TGTGCCAGCAGCACACACAGGGGCCACAATGAGCAGTTCTTC. It specifies CASSTHRGHNEQFF.

CDR3 bases: TGCAGCGTTGAGCAGGGCAGTAATGAAAAACTGTTTTTT. Translating gives CSVEQGSNEKLFF. The chain couples TRBV29-1 to TRBJ1-4; D is perhaps TRBD1 (5 bases). V shed 3 bases and J shed 4 bases, with 9 bases lying between them. The CDR3 has 13 amino acids. Germline loops: CDR1 SQVTM, CDR2 ANQGSEA. Combining the CDR3 with reference TRBV29-1 and TRBJ1-4 gives the whole variable domain SAVISQKPSRDICQRGTSLTIQCQVDSQVTMMFWYRQQPGQSLTLIATANQGSEATYESGFVIDKFPISRPNLTFSTLTVSNMSPEDSSIYLCSVEQGSNEKLFFGSGTQLSVL.

The chain couples TRBV5-1 to TRBJ2-3, with 10 positions matching TRBD2. With 4 bases clipped from V and 1 base from J, the junction kept 6 bases outside the gene matches. There are 16 residues in the CDR3. Per the germline V gene, CDR1 is SGHRS and CDR2 is YFSETQ. This chain's CDR3 is CASSDLTSGGTDTQYF. Here the CDR3 DNA reads TGCGCCAGCAGCGACCTCACTAGCGGGGGCACAGATACGCAGTATTTT.

This chain links TRBV7-8 with TRBJ2-2; weak D call: TRBD2 (5 bases). Deletions cut 5 bases from V and 6 bases from J, with 19 bases between. The V gene's germline CDR1 is SGHVS and CDR2 FQNEAQ. The CDR3 spans 16 residues. CDR3 DNA: TGTGCCAGCAGCCCCCCCATGTTGAGGGTGTCCGGGGAGCTGTTTTTT. It encodes CASSPPMLRVSGELFF.

The J gene is TRBJ2-7, the V gene TRBV5-1; 7 bases line up with TRBD1. J was trimmed by 4 bases and V by 5 bases; bases with no gene match: 9. Germline CDR1 SGHRS, CDR2 YFSETQ. The CDR3 runs to 14 residues. The chain's CDR3 is CASRPGQPGYEQYF. DNA of the CDR3: TGCGCCAGCAGACCGGGACAGCCAGGTTACGAGCAGTACTTC.

V and J are TRBV19 and TRBJ1-4; D is unresolved. The length of the CDR3 is 14 residues. From germline, CDR1 is LNHDA and CDR2 SQIVND (reference sequence). V shed 10 bases and J shed 0 bases, with 12 bases lying between them. CDR3 amino acids: CATQNGATNEKLFF. The DNA for the CDR3 is TGTGCCACCCAGAACGGGGCAACTAATGAAAAACTGTTTTTT.